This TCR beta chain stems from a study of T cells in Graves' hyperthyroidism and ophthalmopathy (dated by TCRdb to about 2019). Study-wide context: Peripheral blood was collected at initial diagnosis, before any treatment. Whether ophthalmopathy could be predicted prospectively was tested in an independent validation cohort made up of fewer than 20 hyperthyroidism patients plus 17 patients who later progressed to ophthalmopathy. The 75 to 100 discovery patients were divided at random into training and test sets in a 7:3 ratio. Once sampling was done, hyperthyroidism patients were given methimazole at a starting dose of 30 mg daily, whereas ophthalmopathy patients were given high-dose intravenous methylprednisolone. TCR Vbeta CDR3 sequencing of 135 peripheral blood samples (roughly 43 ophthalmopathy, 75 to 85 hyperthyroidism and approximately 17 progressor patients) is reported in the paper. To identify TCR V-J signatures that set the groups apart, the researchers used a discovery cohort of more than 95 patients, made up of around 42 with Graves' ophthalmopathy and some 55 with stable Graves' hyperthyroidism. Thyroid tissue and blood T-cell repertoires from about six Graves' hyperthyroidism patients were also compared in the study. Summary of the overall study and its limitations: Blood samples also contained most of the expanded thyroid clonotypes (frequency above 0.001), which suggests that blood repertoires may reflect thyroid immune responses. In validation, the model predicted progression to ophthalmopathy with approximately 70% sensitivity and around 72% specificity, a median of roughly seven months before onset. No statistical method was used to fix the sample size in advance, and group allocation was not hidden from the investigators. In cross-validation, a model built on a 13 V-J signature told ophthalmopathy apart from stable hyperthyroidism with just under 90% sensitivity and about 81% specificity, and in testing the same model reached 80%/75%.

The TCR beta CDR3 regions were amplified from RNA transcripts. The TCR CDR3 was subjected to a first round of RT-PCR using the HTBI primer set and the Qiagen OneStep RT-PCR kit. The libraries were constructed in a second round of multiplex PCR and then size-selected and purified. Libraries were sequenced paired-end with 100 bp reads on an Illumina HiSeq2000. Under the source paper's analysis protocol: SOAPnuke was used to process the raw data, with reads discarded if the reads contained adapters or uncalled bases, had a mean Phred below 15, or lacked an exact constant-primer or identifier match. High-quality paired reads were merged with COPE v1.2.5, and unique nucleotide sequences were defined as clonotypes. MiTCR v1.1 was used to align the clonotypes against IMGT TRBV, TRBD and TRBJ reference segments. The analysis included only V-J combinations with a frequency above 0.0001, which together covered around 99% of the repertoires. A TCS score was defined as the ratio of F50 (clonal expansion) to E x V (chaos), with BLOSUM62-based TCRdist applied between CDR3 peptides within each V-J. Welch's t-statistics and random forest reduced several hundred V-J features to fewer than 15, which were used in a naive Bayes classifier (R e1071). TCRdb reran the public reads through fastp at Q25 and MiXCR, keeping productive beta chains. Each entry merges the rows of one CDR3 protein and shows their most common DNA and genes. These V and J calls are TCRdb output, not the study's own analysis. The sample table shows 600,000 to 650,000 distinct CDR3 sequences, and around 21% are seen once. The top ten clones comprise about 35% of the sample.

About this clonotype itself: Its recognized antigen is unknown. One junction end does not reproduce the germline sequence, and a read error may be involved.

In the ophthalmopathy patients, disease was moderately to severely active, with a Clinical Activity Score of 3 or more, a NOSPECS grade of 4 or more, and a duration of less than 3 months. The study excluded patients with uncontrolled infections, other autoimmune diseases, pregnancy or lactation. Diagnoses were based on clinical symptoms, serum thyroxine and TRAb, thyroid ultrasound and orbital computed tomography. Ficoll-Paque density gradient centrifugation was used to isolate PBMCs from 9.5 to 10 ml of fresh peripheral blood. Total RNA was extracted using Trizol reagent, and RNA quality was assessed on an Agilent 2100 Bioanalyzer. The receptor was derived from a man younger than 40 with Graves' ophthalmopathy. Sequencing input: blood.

The CDR3 loop reads CASSLGTATPLHF. The DNA sequence follows: TGTGCCAGCAGCCTAGGGACGGCTACACCCCTCCACTTT. The chain was built from TRBV5-1 and TRBJ1-6; the D region possibly corresponds to TRBD1 (5 bases align). Taken from the germline V gene, the CDR1 and CDR2 loops are SGHRS and YFSETQ. The CDR3 has 13 amino acids, counting the end cysteine and phenylalanine. Here the CDR3 DNA is all that survives: 39 bases in frame from base 1. This CDR3, with the reference TRBV5-1 and TRBJ1-6 proteins standing in past its ends, gives the full variable domain KAGVTQTPRYLIKTRGQQVTLSCSPISGHRSVSWYQQTPGQGLQFLFEYFSETQRNKGNFPGRFSGRQFSNSRSEMNVSTLELGDSALYLCASSLGTATPLHFGNGTRLTVT.